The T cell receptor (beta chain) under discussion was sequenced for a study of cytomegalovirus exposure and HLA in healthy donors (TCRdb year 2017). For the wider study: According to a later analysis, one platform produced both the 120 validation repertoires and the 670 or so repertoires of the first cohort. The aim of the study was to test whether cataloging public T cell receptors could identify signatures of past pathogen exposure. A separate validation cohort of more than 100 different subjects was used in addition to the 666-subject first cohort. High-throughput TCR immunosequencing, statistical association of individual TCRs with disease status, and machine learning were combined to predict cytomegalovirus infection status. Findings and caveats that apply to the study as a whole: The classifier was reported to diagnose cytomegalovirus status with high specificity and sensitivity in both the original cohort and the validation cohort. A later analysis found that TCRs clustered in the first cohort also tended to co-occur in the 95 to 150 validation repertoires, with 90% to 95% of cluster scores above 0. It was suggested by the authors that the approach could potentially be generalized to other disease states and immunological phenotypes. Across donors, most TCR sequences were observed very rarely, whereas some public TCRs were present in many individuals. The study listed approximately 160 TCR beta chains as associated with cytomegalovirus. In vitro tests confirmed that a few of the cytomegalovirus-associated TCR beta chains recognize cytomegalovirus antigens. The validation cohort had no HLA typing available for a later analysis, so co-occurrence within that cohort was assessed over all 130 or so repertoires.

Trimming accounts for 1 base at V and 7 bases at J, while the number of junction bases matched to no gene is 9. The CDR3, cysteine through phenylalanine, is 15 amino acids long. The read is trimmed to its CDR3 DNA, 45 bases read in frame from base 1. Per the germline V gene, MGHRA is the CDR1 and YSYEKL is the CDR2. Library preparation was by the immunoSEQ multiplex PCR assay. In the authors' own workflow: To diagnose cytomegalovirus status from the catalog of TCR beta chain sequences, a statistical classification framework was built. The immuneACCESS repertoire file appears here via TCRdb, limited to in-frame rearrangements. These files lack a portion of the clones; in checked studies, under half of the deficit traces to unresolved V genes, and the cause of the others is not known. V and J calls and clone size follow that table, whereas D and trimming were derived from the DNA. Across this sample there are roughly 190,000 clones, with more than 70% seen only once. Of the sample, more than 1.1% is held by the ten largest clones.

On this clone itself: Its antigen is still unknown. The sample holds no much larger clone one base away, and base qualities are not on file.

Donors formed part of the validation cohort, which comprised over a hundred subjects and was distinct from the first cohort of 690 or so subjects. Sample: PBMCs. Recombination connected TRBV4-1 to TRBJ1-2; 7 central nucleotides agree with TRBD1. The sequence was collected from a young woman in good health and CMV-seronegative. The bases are TGCGCCAGCAGCCAAGTCCTGGGGACAGTTCGTGGCTACACCTTC. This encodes CASSQVLGTVRGYTF.